The sequence of this TCR beta chain was determined in a study of beta chain features in type 1 diabetes. General study results and limits: Moderate yet significant TCRB CDR3 shortening was seen in Type 1 diabetes patients in all four CD4+ subsets.

V was shortened by 3 bases and J by 9 bases, with 12 bases between the two germline ends. The CDR3 has 13 amino acids. CDR1 is SGHTA and CDR2 is FQGNSA in the germline V gene. On this clone: The antigen is not known.

Investigators reverse transcribed all isolated RNA, so they sequenced expressed TCRB transcripts. The table came from immunoSEQ multiplex PCR; TCRdb's copy has only in-frame clones and leaves some out. The sample contains under 300,000 clones, roughly 10% of which appear only once. This TCR came from a young man with type 1 diabetes. The V call is TRBV7-2, the J call TRBJ2-1; a weak D match, TRBD2 (5 bases). Sequenced: naive CD4+ T cells from blood. CDR3 sequence (DNA): TGTGCCAGCAGCTTCGGGCAGAGCGGTGAGCAGTTCTTC. Its protein is CASSFGQSGEQFF.